Shown below are 21 T cell receptor beta chains from a single sample sequenced in a study of identical twins (TCRdb year 2016). Libraries were built with 5' RACE. Instrument on record: Illumina HiSeq 2000. Clones were called with MiXCR by TCRdb after fastp trimmed the public reads at Q25, and only in-frame beta chains were retained. A single entry per CDR3 protein holds the most common genes and DNA from its merged rows. This sample comprises hundreds of thousands of distinct CDR3 sequences, about 24% of them detected only once. The ten top clones hold 2.5% to 3.5% of the sample. The data also belong to a second study, concerning T cells expressing NK-cell markers.

Sequenced sample: CD4+ T cells sorted from blood. These receptors were collected from a woman younger than 30 in good health.

The gene calls are TRBV19 and TRBJ1-1; D remains ambiguous. Trimming stripped 5 bases from V and 0 bases from J, with 13 bases between. Germline CDR1 and CDR2: LNHDA and SQIVND (reference sequence). The CDR3 sequence is 15 residues long. The CDR3 protein is CASSPSSVLNTEAFF. CDR3 bases: TGTGCCAGTAGTCCTTCCTCAGTCCTGAACACTGAAGCTTTCTTT.

This clonotype appeared a few times. The chain has TRBV7-2 and TRBJ2-7, with D possibly matching TRBD1 (6 bases). CDR3 size: 16 residues. Looked up from germline, CDR1 is SGHTA and CDR2 is FQGNSA. Trimming took off 0 bases at V and 2 bases at J, with 14 bases between the two ends. In nucleotides, the CDR3 is TGTGCCAGCAGCTTAGCCGGACGAAAGGGGGCCTACGAGCAGTACTTC. Residues: CASSLAGRKGAYEQYF.

The table lists this clonotype with a few counts. The rearrangement joins TRBV30 to TRBJ2-1; possibly TRBD1 for D (5 bases). Trimming took off 0 bases at V and 0 bases at J, with 9 bases between the two ends. Germline assignment: CDR1 GTSNPN and CDR2 SVGIG (reference sequence). The CDR3 length is 15 residues. In DNA form, the CDR3 reads TGTGCCTGGAGTGTAGGGGTTAGCTCCTACAATGAGCAGTTCTTC. Residues: CAWSVGVSSYNEQFF. Looking up the rest from reference TRBV30 and TRBJ2-1 gives the full variable domain: SQTIHQWPATLVQPVGSPLSLECTVEGTSNPNLYWYRQAAGRGLQLLFYSVGIGQISSEVPQNLSASRPQDRQFILSSKKLLLSDSGFYLCAWSVGVSSYNEQFFGPGTRLTVL.

The V and J genes are TRBV14 and TRBJ2-5; the D gene is possibly TRBD2 (6 bases). The CDR3 consists of 17 residues. Trimming pared 1 base from V and 2 bases from J, leaving 17 bases between. CDR1 is SGHDN and CDR2 is FVKESK in the germline V gene. DNA for the CDR3: TGTGCCAGCAGCCAAGCGAGTTCAGAACGGGAGCAAGAGACCCAGTACTTC. As protein: CASSQASSEREQETQYF. Looking up the rest from reference TRBV14 and TRBJ2-5 gives the full variable domain: EAGVTQFPSHSVIEKGQTVTLRCDPISGHDNLYWYRRVMGKEIKFLLHFVKESKQDESGMPNNRFLAERTGGTYSTLKVQPAELEDSGVYFCASSQASSEREQETQYFGPGTRLLVL.

This clonotype was counted a few times. The chain employs TRBV9 and TRBJ2-3, with 8 bases lining up with TRBD1. The CDR3 sequence is 15 residues long. V trimming: 0 bases; J trimming: 3 bases; junction bases outside the gene matches: 3. Per the germline V gene, CDR1 is SGDLS and CDR2 is YYNGEE. The CDR3 protein is CASSVVTGETDTQYF. In nucleotides, the CDR3 is TGTGCCAGCAGCGTAGTGACAGGGGAGACAGATACGCAGTATTTT.

There are a few counts of this clonotype. V is TRBV7-9 and J is TRBJ2-6; possible D gene TRBD2, 7 bases. The CDR3 totals 15 residues. Germline CDR1 SEHNR, CDR2 FQNEAQ (reference sequence). The V and J ends lost 5 bases and 2 bases respectively, with 10 bases between them. The CDR3 bases are TGTGCCAGCAGCCGGGGGGCTACTGGGGCCAACGTCCTGACTTTC. Its protein product is CASSRGATGANVLTF.

The chain links TRBV7-2 to TRBJ2-1; a possible D gene is TRBD1 (6 bases). This CDR3 has 13 amino acids. V shed 4 bases and J shed 15 bases, with 19 bases lying between them. Germline loops: CDR1 SGHTA, CDR2 FQGNSA. The CDR3 reads CASSWNHGTKMFF. The DNA for the CDR3 is TGTGCCAGCAGCTGGAACCACGGGACAAAGATGTTCTTC.

CDR3 in DNA: TGCAGTGCTACGGGGGGCGCCGGGAACACCATATATTTT. Translating it yields CSATGGAGNTIYF. This chain connects TRBV20-1 to TRBJ1-3; D is perhaps TRBD1 (6 bases). Germline CDR1 reads DFQATT; CDR2 reads SNEGSKA (reference sequence). V shed 4 bases and J shed 7 bases, with 14 bases lying between them. The CDR3 has 13 residues.

This chain connects TRBV6-1 to TRBJ1-5; D may be TRBD1 (5 bases). V lost 7 bases and J 3 bases, leaving 16 bases between the germline ends. Germline V gene lookup returns CDR1 MNHNS and CDR2 SASEGT. The CDR3 contains 15 residues. CDR3 loop: CASKVGAANNQPQHF. The CDR3 coding sequence is TGTGCCAGCAAAGTTGGGGCAGCCAACAATCAGCCCCAGCATTTT.

The chain carries TRBV11-3 and TRBJ2-1, with a tentative D call TRBD2 (6 bases). CDR1 and CDR2 (germline): SGHNT, YENEEA. The CDR3 consists of 13 residues. V was trimmed by 0 bases and J by 13 bases, leaving 13 bases between them. The CDR3 loop is CASSLDRKTSQFF. The CDR3 DNA reads TGTGCCAGCAGCTTAGATCGCAAGACTAGTCAGTTCTTC.

The CDR3 DNA reads TGTGCCAGTAGTACCTGGAGCGGAGCCGGGGAGCTGTTTTTT. It yields the protein CASSTWSGAGELFF. This sequence joins TRBV19 and TRBJ2-2; a possible D gene is TRBD2 (5 bases). V lost 4 bases to trimming and J lost 6 bases, with 12 bases between them. The CDR3 loop spans 14 amino acids. From germline, CDR1 is LNHDA and CDR2 SQIVND (reference sequence).

This clonotype came up a few times. The J gene is TRBJ2-7, the V gene TRBV7-3; D gene unclear. This CDR3 spans 12 amino acids. Trimming stripped 6 bases from V and 5 bases from J, with 11 bases between. Germline V gene lookup returns CDR1 SGHTA and CDR2 FQGTGA. CDR3 in DNA: TGTGCCAGCAGTTGGCAGTCAGACGAGCAGTACTTC. Its translation: CASSWQSDEQYF.

This clonotype occurred many times. The genes are TRBV7-2 and TRBJ1-1; the match to TRBD1 covers 10 bases. Per the germline V gene, CDR1 is SGHTA and CDR2 is FQGNSA. The CDR3 covers 12 residues. The V segment lost 3 bases and the J segment 12 bases; nucleotides outside the gene matches: 4. DNA for the CDR3: TGTGCCAGCAGCTTGGACAGGGGGAAATCTTTCTTT. Its protein product is CASSLDRGKSFF. The whole variable domain, remainder taken from reference TRBV7-2 and TRBJ1-1, is GAGVSQSPSNKVTEKGKDVELRCDPISGHTALYWYRQSLGQGLEFLIYFQGNSAPDKSGLPSDRFSAERTGGSVSTLTIQRTQQEDSAVYLCASSLDRGKSFFGQGTRLTVV.

This chain links TRBV9 with TRBJ2-1; 9 nucleotides match TRBD1. CDR1 is SGDLS and CDR2 is YYNGEE in the germline V gene. This CDR3 region has 16 residues. V lost 1 base and J lost 1; bases outside the gene matches: 3. The CDR3 nucleotides are TGTGCCAGCAGCGTATTTGGACAGGGGTCCTACAATGAGCAGTTCTTC. Amino acid sequence: CASSVFGQGSYNEQFF.

The chain has TRBV6-5 and TRBJ2-1; 7 bases match TRBD2. The CDR3 loop spans 18 amino acids. Germline CDR1 reads MNHEY; CDR2 reads SVGAGI. J lost 4 bases, V lost 0 bases, and 12 bases had no gene match. The CDR3 sequence is CASSYSSTGAGIYNEQFF. The CDR3 bases are TGTGCCAGCAGTTACTCTTCCACGGGAGCGGGGATTTACAATGAGCAGTTCTTC.

This clonotype has only a few counts. The chain combines TRBV12-3 or TRBV12-4 with TRBJ1-4, with D possibly matching TRBD1 (6 bases). V lost 6 bases, J lost 0 bases, and 11 bases lay in between. CDR3 size: 15 residues. The CDR3 region is CASRNRDSTNEKLFF. The CDR3 DNA reads TGTGCCAGCAGGAACAGGGATTCAACTAATGAAAAACTGTTTTTT.

This clonotype came up a few times. This rearrangement joins TRBV7-9 to TRBJ1-2; D remains ambiguous. CDR1 is SEHNR, CDR2 FQNEAQ, per germline (reference sequence). The V end was cut by 4 bases, the J end by 8 bases, with 23 bases between. CDR3 length: 16 residues. The CDR3, as DNA: TGTGCCAGCAGCTACTTTAAGGCAGCTCCCGGCGAAGGCTACACCTTC. Amino acid sequence: CASSYFKAAPGEGYTF.

This clonotype has only a few counts. This chain uses TRBV11-2 with TRBJ2-6, with D perhaps matching TRBD1 (5 bases). Trimming left V 5 bases short and J 4 bases short, with 12 bases between. In germline, CDR1 is SGHAT, CDR2 FQNNGV. CDR3 length: 15 residues. CDR3 residues: CASSLQVPGANVLTF. CDR3 nucleotides: TGTGCCAGCAGCCTACAGGTGCCCGGGGCCAACGTCCTGACTTTC.

This clonotype appeared a few times. This sequence joins TRBV29-1 and TRBJ2-7; no clear D gene. The CDR3 spans 13 residues. V dropped 7 bases and J dropped 4 bases, with 17 bases sitting between them. Per the germline V gene, CDR1 is SQVTM and CDR2 is ANQGSEA. CDR3 nucleotides: TGCAGCGCTACCCAAATGGGCACTTACGAGCAGTACTTC. Its translation: CSATQMGTYEQYF.

The rearrangement uses TRBV5-1 and TRBJ2-1; D is possibly TRBD2 (6 bases). Looked up from germline, CDR1 is SGHRS and CDR2 is YFSETQ. The V end lost 3 bases, the J end lost 0 bases, and 22 bases lay between the germline ends. The CDR3 extends over 19 amino acids. Here the CDR3 reads CASSSGGTGTYSSYNEQFF. CDR3 bases: TGCGCCAGCAGCTCCGGAGGGACCGGGACGTACAGCTCCTACAATGAGCAGTTCTTC.

This chain uses TRBV20-1 with TRBJ1-4; 12 positions match TRBD1. With V trimmed by 6 bases and J by 0 bases, 2 bases remained unmatched. CDR3 length: 15 residues. Germline V lookup: CDR1 DFQATT, CDR2 SNEGSKA (reference sequence). The CDR3 reads CSAGTGGATNEKLFF. In DNA, the CDR3 is TGCAGTGCCGGGACAGGGGGCGCAACTAATGAAAAACTGTTTTTT.